These T cell receptor beta chains were read from a single sample in a study of blood T cell repertoires in COVID-19. The repertoire was sequenced with immunoSEQ multiplex PCR; TCRdb's copy has only in-frame clones and lacks some. The sample records 20,000 to 30,000 clones, 90% being singletons. The source material was peripheral blood. These TCRs come from a woman in her sixties with active COVID-19. CDR3s include the opening cysteine and the closing phenylalanine or tryptophan. The D gene is left open where the match is weak.

d_call,v_call,cdr3_aa
NA,TRBV30,CAWSAAARQEDGYTF
TRBD2,TRBV9,CASSGWREPTGELFF
TRBD1,TRBV11-2,CASSSTGTGAYEQYF
TRBD1,TRBV29-1,CSVAGTDNEKLFF
NA,TRBV11-2,CASSLTRRSPGNNEQFF
NA,TRBV5-1,CASSSPRGAGRSNEQFF
TRBD2,TRBV4-1,CASRQFGLAVYEQYF
TRBD2,TRBV7-2,CASSVPSGVRGTEQFF
NA,TRBV5-4,CASSLAPSPTDTQYF
NA,TRBV14,CASSQGDWTNEQYF
NA,TRBV7-2,CASSLAASTSYEQYF
TRBD1,TRBV5-1,CASSLGSGTGKGDEQFF
TRBD2,TRBV5-5,CASSLIAGVYEQYF
TRBD2,TRBV10-2,CASSESTGGPSEQYF
NA,TRBV5-6,CASSLGGDGYTF
NA,TRBV7-7,CASSPGGNSGEQFF
NA,TRBV6-2/TRBV6-3,CASSYPDSGTF
TRBD2,TRBV7-9,CASSLAASYNEQFF
TRBD2,TRBV19,CASSIRLAGPYIEQFF
TRBD1,TRBV18,CASSSTGGDYNEQFF
TRBD2,TRBV10-1,CAKGSGKSTDTQYF
NA,TRBV10-3,CATRVTGRVQETQYF
NA,TRBV7-2,CASSFTPGHFQDNQPQHF
NA,TRBV6-5,CASRRGGVDTGELFF
NA,TRBV19,CASSMGRGETQYF
TRBD2,TRBV19,CASSIISSGGVTDTQYF
TRBD1,TRBV3-1/TRBV3-2,CASSHNGQDVYEQYF
NA,TRBV18,CASSPPGPRGYTEAFF
NA,TRBV14,CASSQDSGIKGYTF
NA,TRBV5-1,CASSLEGAGELFF
TRBD2,TRBV10-2,CASSERARTSGRGNEQFF
NA,TRBV5-1,CASSLEPRNEQFF
TRBD1,TRBV27,CASSLKGGGDYGYTF
NA,TRBV19,CASSIYGRGANTGELFF
TRBD1,TRBV15,CATSREGNRGVYEQYF
TRBD1,TRBV30,CAWSVRGTGIRYTF
TRBD2,TRBV11-2,CASSLGLAGVDTQYF
TRBD2,TRBV27,CASSLILGGSSYNEQFF
TRBD1,TRBV6-6,CASSRQGHSGANVLTF
TRBD2,TRBV10-3,CAIRPSGGGLAGLPSLYNEQFF
NA,TRBV5-6,CASSSPGQTNTGELFF
NA,TRBV20-1,CSASSRLARRTDTQYF
NA,TRBV19,CASSWDSYSYNEQFF
NA,TRBV28,CAIKPGQHTDTQYF
TRBD1,TRBV6-2/TRBV6-3,CASSWRPGTGAYEQYF
NA,TRBV5-1,CASSMDGEQYF
TRBD1,TRBV7-2,CASSLMGQGYEQYF
TRBD1,TRBV28,CASSLGTGVNEQFF
TRBD1,TRBV6-2/TRBV6-3,CASSYSRGQGMYSNQPQHF
NA,TRBV19,CASSLGGNQETQYF
TRBD2,TRBV11-3,CASSMGLASYNEQFF
NA,TRBV4-1,CASSQVWRGYEQYF
TRBD1,TRBV10-3,CATRTGGYGYTF